This T cell receptor (beta chain) stems from a study of a mutant IDH1 vaccine in newly diagnosed glioma. The CDR3 contains 15 residues. Looked up from germline, CDR1 is MGHRA and CDR2 is YSYEKL. V gave up 3 bases and J gave up 5 bases, with 14 bases separating them. The sample's time point: week 11, during vaccination. Mutant IDH1 20-mer peptide, at 300 ug, made up each vaccine dose, with topical imiquimod. Profiled with immunoSEQ multiplex PCR; TCRdb holds only in-frame clones, not every one. The sample carries about 66,000 clones, about four fifths recorded once. On this clone: Its specificity is not known.

V is TRBV4-1 and J is TRBJ1-5; D possibly corresponds to TRBD1 (5 bases). Source: PBMCs, taken from a glioma patient whose treatment included an IDH1 peptide vaccine. The receptor comes from a woman between 50 and 59 years old with glioma. The CDR3 loop reads CASSQSREGHQPQHF. The CDR3, as DNA: TGCGCCAGCAGCCAGAGTAGGGAGGGGCATCAGCCCCAGCATTTT.